A single sample gave rise to the 17 T cell receptor beta chains below, sequenced in a study of CD8+ T cells in alopecia areata. As to treatment: oral pan-JAK inhibitor, 5-10 mg twice daily. It was cDNA, reverse transcribed from extracted RNA, that served as the sequencing template. The method was immunoSEQ multiplex PCR; TCRdb's version includes in-frame clones alone and lacks a portion of them. The table has over 150,000 clones, 55% to 75% seen once. The source was CD4+ T cells sorted from blood, collected at week 24, from a patient treated with tofacitinib. The receptors derive from a human donor with alopecia areata.

This clone was seen a handful of times. This sequence joins TRBV4-3 and TRBJ2-5, with D maybe TRBD1 (5 bases). Germline V lookup: CDR1 LGHNA, CDR2 YSLEER. The CDR3 totals 13 residues. The V end was cut by 3 bases, the J end by 5 bases, with 10 bases between. The CDR3 DNA is TGCGCCAGCAGCCATTCAGGGATGGAGACCCAGTACTTC. Encoded protein: CASSHSGMETQYF.

This clone was found once. The chain carries TRBV2 and TRBJ1-2; the D gene is possibly TRBD1 (5 bases). V was clipped by 1 base and J by 2 bases, with 8 bases between them. Germline values: CDR1 SNHLY, CDR2 FYNNEI. The CDR3 runs to 14 residues. The CDR3 nucleotides read TGTGCCAGCAGTGAAGTGCAGGGAAACTATGGCTACACCTTC. Translated: CASSEVQGNYGYTF.

This chain connects TRBV5-1 to TRBJ2-4; TRBD1 matches at 10 bases. CDR3 size: 15 residues. The germline gives CDR1 SGHRS, CDR2 YFSETQ. J gave up 5 bases and V 4 bases, and 6 bases lay outside the gene matches. Written as DNA, the CDR3 is TGCGCCAGCAGCCCCACCGGGACAGGGGAAAACATTCAGTACTTC. Its translation is CASSPTGTGENIQYF. Full variable domain (remainder filled in from reference TRBV5-1 and TRBJ2-4): KAGVTQTPRYLIKTRGQQVTLSCSPISGHRSVSWYQQTPGQGLQFLFEYFSETQRNKGNFPGRFSGRQFSNSRSEMNVSTLELGDSALYLCASSPTGTGENIQYFGAGTRLSVL.

This clone was counted between two and nine times. J is TRBJ2-3 and V is TRBV4-3; tentative D call: TRBD2 (6 bases). V was pared by 0 bases and J by 1 base, with 11 bases between. The CDR3 sequence is 16 residues long. Germline loops: CDR1 LGHNA, CDR2 YSLEER. CDR3 coding DNA: TGCGCCAGCAGCCAAGATTCCCCGGGAGGCACAGATACGCAGTATTTT. Its protein product is CASSQDSPGGTDTQYF.

The chain has TRBV6-5 and TRBJ2-1; 7 bases match TRBD1. This CDR3 has 14 amino acids. The J segment lost 4 bases and the V segment lost 2 bases, leaving 2 bases of the junction unmatched. In germline, CDR1 is MNHEY, CDR2 SVGAGI. The CDR3 is CASSYADRYNEQFF. The CDR3 DNA is TGTGCCAGCAGTTACGCGGACAGGTACAATGAGCAGTTCTTC.

V gene TRBV5-8 combines with J gene TRBJ1-5, with 7 nucleotides matching TRBD1. CDR3 length equals 16 residues. CDR1 and CDR2 (germline): SGHTS, YDEGEE. Germline trimming cut 2 bases from V and 4 bases from J; bases unmatched to any gene: 9. The CDR3 spells CASSFAGTVSNQPQHF. The CDR3 DNA reads TGTGCCAGCAGCTTTGCCGGGACAGTCAGTAATCAGCCCCAGCATTTT.

The chain joins TRBV6-5 to TRBJ2-7; no clear D. The CDR3 length is 14 residues. V was trimmed by 2 bases and J by 1 base, leaving 9 bases between them. CDR1 and CDR2 from the germline V gene are MNHEY and SVGAGI. CDR3 DNA sequence: TGTGCCAGCAGTTACACAAGGGTTTCCTACGAGCAGTACTTC. Its translation: CASSYTRVSYEQYF.

The chain has TRBV7-3 and TRBJ2-1; TRBD1 is a possible D gene (5 bases). The V gene lost 2 bases and the J gene lost 10 bases, with 12 bases spanning the gap. Germline CDR1 is SGHTA and CDR2 is FQGTGA. The CDR3 spans 13 residues. The CDR3 DNA sequence: TGTGCCAGCAGCTTAGGGGCTTTCGAAGAGCAGTTCTTC. This gives the protein CASSLGAFEEQFF.

This clone was recorded a few times. The chain carries TRBV5-1 and TRBJ2-6, with 7 positions matching TRBD1. Trimming cost V 5 bases and J 0 bases; bases outside gene matches: 11. CDR1 is SGHRS, CDR2 YFSETQ, per germline. CDR3 length: 18 residues. The CDR3 spells CASRRDRVQYSGANVLTF. CDR3 sequence (DNA): TGCGCCAGCAGACGAGACAGGGTACAATACTCTGGGGCCAACGTCCTGACTTTC.

The chain couples TRBV5-6 to TRBJ1-1; D might be TRBD1 (6 bases). The ends were cut back, 4 bases at V and 1 base at J, with 8 bases in the middle. Germline CDR1 and CDR2: SGHDT and YYEEEE. The CDR3 is made up of 13 amino acids. The DNA for the CDR3 is TGTGCCAGCAGCGCGGACAGGAACACTGAAGCTTTCTTT. Its translation is CASSADRNTEAFF.

This clone was counted between two and nine times. The chain has TRBV4-2 and TRBJ2-7; unclear D gene. The CDR3 sequence is 15 residues long. Trimming pared 0 bases from V and 0 bases from J, leaving 9 bases between. Germline CDR1 reads LGHNA; CDR2 reads YNFKEQ. Here the CDR3 DNA reads TGTGCCAGCAGCCAAGAGAGGACGAGCTCCTACGAGCAGTACTTC. It yields the protein CASSQERTSSYEQYF.

The rearrangement uses TRBV7-2 and TRBJ1-1, with 7 positions matching TRBD1. From germline, CDR1 is SGHTA and CDR2 FQGNSA. CDR3 size: 15 residues. Trimming at V came to 4 bases and at J to 6 bases, leaving 11 bases not matched to a gene. CDR3 amino acids: CASSSRQGGGAEAFF. Here the CDR3 DNA reads TGTGCCAGCAGCTCCCGACAGGGAGGAGGTGCTGAAGCTTTCTTT.

The chain has TRBV7-9 and TRBJ1-2; possibly TRBD1 for D (5 bases). The V and J ends lost 5 bases and 5 bases respectively, with 24 bases between them. Germline CDR1 reads SEHNR; CDR2 reads FQNEAQ (reference sequence). The CDR3 spans 17 residues. CDR3 loop: CASSPPGTNTNPYGYTF. DNA of the CDR3: TGTGCCAGCAGCCCCCCCGGGACTAACACTAATCCATATGGCTACACCTTC.

The rearrangement uses TRBV5-6 and TRBJ2-3; 8 positions match TRBD2. V was clipped by 2 bases and J by 5 bases; unmatched bases: 4. Germline CDR1 and CDR2: SGHDT and YYEEEE. There are 14 residues in the CDR3. CDR3 loop: CASSFRGGRDTQYF. For the CDR3, the DNA is TGTGCCAGCAGCTTCCGGGGGGGCAGAGATACGCAGTATTTT.

The gene calls are TRBV20-1 and TRBJ2-1; D remains unclear. Trimming shortened V by 6 bases and J by 12 bases, and 15 bases separated the two germline ends. The CDR3 is 11 residues long. Germline V gives CDR1 DFQATT, CDR2 SNEGSKA (reference sequence). The CDR3 DNA sequence: TGCAGTGCCCCCCGGACCGCGAGGCAGTTCTTC. The encoded protein is CSAPRTARQFF.

This clone was detected only once. The chain uses TRBV7-9 and TRBJ1-5; D remains ambiguous. This CDR3 has 12 residues. Germline CDR1 SEHNR, CDR2 FQNEAQ (reference sequence). The V end lost 1 base, the J end lost 6 bases, and 4 bases lay between the germline ends. The CDR3 is CASSLGLQPQHF. CDR3 DNA sequence: TGTGCCAGCAGCTTAGGACTTCAGCCCCAGCATTTT.

The CDR3 spells CASSLLGAAYYGYTF. CDR3 coding DNA: TGTGCCAGCAGCTTATTGGGGGCCGCTTACTATGGCTACACCTTC. V is TRBV7-2 and J is TRBJ1-2, with D tentatively TRBD1 (6 bases). Germline CDR1 and CDR2: SGHTA and FQGNSA. The CDR3 spans 15 residues. The V and J ends lost 2 bases and 3 bases respectively, with 13 bases between them.